Sequencing of this T cell receptor (beta chain) was carried out in a study of T cells in tumors after PD-1 blockade. Study overall: Some patients also took daily vismodegib 150 mg during anti-PD-1 treatment. Study findings and constraints: Blood contained about 44% of the tumor's TCR clonotypes.

The data were produced by immunoSEQ multiplex PCR, yet TCRdb's version contains in-frame clones alone and is incomplete. The table includes fewer than 40,000 clones, 73% detected once. This clone has just a few counts. Antigen specificity is unknown. This CDR3 is built from 17 residues. With 0 bases clipped from V and 3 bases from J, the junction kept 8 bases outside the gene matches. From germline, CDR1 is MNHEY and CDR2 SVGEGT. The V and J genes are TRBV6-2 or TRBV6-3 and TRBJ2-7, with 10 positions matching TRBD2. This receptor was taken from a human donor with basal cell carcinoma. Sequencing used PBMCs, obtained after anti-PD-1 treatment. The CDR3 DNA is TGTGCCAGCAGTTACTCCGCCCTAGCGGGGGTCCTCTACGAGCAGTACTTC. It specifies CASSYSALAGVLYEQYF.